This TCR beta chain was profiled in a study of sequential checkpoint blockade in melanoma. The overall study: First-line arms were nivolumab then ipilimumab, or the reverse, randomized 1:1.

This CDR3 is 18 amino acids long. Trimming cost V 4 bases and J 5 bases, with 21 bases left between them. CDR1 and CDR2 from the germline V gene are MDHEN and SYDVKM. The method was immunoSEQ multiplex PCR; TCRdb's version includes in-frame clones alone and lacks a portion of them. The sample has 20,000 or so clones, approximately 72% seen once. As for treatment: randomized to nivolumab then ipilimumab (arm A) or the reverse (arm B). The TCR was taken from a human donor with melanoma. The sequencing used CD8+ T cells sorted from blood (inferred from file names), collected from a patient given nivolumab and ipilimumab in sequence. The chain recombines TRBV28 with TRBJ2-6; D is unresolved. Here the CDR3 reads CASSCVILTQSRANVLTF. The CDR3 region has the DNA TGTGCCAGCAGTTGTGTGATCTTGACACAAAGTCGGGCCAACGTCCTGACTTTC.